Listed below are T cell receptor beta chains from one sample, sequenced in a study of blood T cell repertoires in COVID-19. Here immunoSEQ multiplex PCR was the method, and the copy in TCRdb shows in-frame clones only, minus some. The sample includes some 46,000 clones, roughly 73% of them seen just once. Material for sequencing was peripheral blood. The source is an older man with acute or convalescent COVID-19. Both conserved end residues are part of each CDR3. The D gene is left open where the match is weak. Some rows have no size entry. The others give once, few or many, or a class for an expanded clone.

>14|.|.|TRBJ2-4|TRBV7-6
TGTGCCAGCAGCTCGGGACACCACAAAAACATTCAGTACTTC
CASSSGHHKNIQYF
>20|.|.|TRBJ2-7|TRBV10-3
TGTGCCATCAGTGATTCGGTTAGGGACAGGGACGGCGGGAGGGCCCACGAGCAGTACTTC
CAISDSVRDRDGGRAHEQYF
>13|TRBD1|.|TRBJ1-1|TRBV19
TGTGCCAGTAGCGACAGGGGCCACACTGAAGCTTTCTTT
CASSDRGHTEAFF
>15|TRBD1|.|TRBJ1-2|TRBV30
TGTGCCTCCCGTGGGGGACAGCGTCTGAACTATGGCTACACCTTC
CASRGGQRLNYGYTF
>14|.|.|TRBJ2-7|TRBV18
TGTGCCAGCTCACCCCGAGGACAGTTCTACGAGCAGTACTTC
CASSPRGQFYEQYF
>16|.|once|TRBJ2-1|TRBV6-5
TGTGCCAGCAGTTCTACTAGGGGAGGGACATACAATGAGCAGTTCTTC
CASSSTRGGTYNEQFF
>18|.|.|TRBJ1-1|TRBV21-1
TGTGCCAGCAGCATCGTATGGGACAGGGGCCCCATGAACACTGAAGCTTTCTTT
CASSIVWDRGPMNTEAFF
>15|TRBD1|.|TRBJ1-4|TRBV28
TGTGCCAGCAGTTTATTCGGGACAGGGGGGGAAAAACTGTTTTTT
CASSLFGTGGEKLFF
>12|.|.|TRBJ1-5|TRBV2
TGTGCCAGCAGTCTGGGGGCTGGAGCCCAGCATTTT
CASSLGAGAQHF
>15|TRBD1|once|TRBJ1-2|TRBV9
TGTGCCAGCAGCGTAGGGGACAGACCCAACTATGGCTACACCTTC
CASSVGDRPNYGYTF
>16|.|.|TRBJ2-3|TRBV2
TGTGCCAGCAGTGAAATTAGCGGAGGAGCGCCAGATACGCAGTATTTT
CASSEISGGAPDTQYF
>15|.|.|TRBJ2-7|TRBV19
TGTGCCAGTAGTATAGGTACAGGGTGGACCTACGAGCAGTACTTC
CASSIGTGWTYEQYF
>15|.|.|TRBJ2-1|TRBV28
TGTGCCAGCAGTTTACCTAGCGTTTCCTACAATGAGCAGTTCTTC
CASSLPSVSYNEQFF
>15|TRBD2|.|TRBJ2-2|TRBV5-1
TGCGCCAGCAGCTTGGTAGCGGGAGCCACCGGGGAGCTGTTTTTT
CASSLVAGATGELFF
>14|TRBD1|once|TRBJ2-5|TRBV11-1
TGTGCCAGCAGCCTGACAGGGTACGACGAGACCCAGTACTTC
CASSLTGYDETQYF
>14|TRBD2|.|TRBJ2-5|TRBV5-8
TGTGCCAGCAGCGAACTTAGCGGGAGTAAGACCCAGTACTTC
CASSELSGSKTQYF
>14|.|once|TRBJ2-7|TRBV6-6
TGTGCCAGCAGTTATCTAGGACAGACCTACGAGCAGTACTTC
CASSYLGQTYEQYF